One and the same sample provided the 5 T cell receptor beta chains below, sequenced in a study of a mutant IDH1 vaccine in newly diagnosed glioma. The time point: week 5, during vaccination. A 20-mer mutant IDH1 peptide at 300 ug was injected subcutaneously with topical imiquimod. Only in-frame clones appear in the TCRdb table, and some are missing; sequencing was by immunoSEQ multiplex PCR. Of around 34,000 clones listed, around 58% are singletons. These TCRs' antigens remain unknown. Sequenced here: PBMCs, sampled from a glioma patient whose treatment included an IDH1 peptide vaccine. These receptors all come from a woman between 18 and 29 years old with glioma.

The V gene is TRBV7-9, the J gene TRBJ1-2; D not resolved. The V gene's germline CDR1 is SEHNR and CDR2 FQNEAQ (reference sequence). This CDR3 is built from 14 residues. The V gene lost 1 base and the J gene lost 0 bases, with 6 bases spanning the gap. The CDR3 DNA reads TGTGCCAGCAGCTTAGTCGGCGCTAACTATGGCTACACCTTC. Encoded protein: CASSLVGANYGYTF.

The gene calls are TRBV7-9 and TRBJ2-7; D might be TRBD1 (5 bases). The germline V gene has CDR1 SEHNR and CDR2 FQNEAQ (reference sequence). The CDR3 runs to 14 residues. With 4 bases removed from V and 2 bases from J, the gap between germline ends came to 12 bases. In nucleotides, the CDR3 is TGTGCCAGCAGCTCCTCAGCAGGGACCTACGAGCAGTACTTC. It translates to CASSSSAGTYEQYF.

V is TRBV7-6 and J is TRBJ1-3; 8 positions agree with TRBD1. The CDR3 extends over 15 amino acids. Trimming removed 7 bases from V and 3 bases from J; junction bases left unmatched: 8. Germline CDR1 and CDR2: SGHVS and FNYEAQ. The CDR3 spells CASTRGQGGGNTIYF. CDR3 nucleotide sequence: TGTGCCAGCACCAGGGGGCAGGGCGGTGGAAACACCATATATTTT.

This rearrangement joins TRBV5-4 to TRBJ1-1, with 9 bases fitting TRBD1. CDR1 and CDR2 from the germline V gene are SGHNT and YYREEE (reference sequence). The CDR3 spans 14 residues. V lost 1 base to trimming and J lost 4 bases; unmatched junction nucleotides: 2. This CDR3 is CASSLYRGPTEAFF. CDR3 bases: TGTGCCAGCAGCTTGTACAGGGGGCCCACTGAAGCTTTCTTT.

This chain's CDR3 is CASSRAFTVGTEAFF. The CDR3 coding sequence is TGTGCCAGCAGCCGGGCCTTCACGGTGGGCACTGAAGCTTTCTTT. The chain has TRBV5-8 and TRBJ1-1, with D hard to call. CDR1 and CDR2 from the germline V gene are SGHTS and YDEGEE. Trimming took 4 bases from V and 4 from J, leaving 17 bases between them. This CDR3 is 15 amino acids long.